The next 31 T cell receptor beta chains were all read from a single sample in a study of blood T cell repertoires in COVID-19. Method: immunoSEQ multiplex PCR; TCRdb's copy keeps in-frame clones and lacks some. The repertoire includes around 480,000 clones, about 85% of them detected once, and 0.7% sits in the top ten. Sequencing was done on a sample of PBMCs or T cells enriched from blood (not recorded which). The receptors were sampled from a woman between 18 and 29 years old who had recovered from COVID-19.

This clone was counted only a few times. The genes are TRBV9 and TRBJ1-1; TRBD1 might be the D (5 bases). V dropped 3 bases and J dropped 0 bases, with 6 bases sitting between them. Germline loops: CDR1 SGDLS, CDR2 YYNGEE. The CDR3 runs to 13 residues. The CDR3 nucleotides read TGTGCCAGCAGCGAGACAGTGAACACTGAAGCTTTCTTT. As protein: CASSETVNTEAFF.

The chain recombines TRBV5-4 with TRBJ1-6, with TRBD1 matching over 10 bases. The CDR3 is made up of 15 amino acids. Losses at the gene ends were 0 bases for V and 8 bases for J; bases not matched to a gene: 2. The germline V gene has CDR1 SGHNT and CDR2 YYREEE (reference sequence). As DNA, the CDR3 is TGTGCCAGCAGCTTGGTCGGACAGGGGGATTCACCCCTCCACTTT. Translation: CASSLVGQGDSPLHF. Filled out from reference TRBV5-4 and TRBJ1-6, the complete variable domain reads ETGVTQSPTHLIKTRGQQVTLRCSSQSGHNTVSWYQQALGQGPQFIFQYYREEENGRGNFPPRFSGLQFPNYSSELNVNALELDDSALYLCASSLVGQGDSPLHFGNGTRLTVT.

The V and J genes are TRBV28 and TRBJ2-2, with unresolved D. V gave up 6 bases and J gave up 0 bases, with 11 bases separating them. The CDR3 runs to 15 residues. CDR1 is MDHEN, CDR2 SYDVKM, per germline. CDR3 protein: CASRPPGSNTGELFF. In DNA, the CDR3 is TGTGCCAGCAGGCCCCCAGGATCGAACACCGGGGAGCTGTTTTTT.

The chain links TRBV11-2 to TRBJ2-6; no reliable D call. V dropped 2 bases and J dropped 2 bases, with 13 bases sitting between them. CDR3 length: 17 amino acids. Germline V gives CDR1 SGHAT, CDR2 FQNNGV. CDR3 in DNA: TGTGCCAGCAGCTTAAGCGCGGTCGGAACTGGGGCCAACGTCCTGACTTTC. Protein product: CASSLSAVGTGANVLTF.

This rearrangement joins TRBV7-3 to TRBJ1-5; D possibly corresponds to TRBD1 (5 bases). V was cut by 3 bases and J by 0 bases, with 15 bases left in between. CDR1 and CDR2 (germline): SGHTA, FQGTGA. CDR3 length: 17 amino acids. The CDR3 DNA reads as TGTGCCAGCAGCTTCTACATTACAGGTTATAGCAATCAGCCCCAGCATTTT. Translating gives CASSFYITGYSNQPQHF.

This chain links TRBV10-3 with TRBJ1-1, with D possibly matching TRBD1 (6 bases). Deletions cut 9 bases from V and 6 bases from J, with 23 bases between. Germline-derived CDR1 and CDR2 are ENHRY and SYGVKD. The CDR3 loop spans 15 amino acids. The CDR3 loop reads CAISIGDTLSPEAFF. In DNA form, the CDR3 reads TGTGCCATATCTATCGGGGACACTCTTTCCCCTGAAGCTTTCTTT.

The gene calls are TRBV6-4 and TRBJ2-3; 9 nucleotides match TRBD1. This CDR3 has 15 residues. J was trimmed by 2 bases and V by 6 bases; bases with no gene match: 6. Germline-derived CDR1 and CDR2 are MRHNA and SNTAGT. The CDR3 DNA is TGTGCCAGCAGCCTAGGGACAGGGCTCACAGATACGCAGTATTTT. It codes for CASSLGTGLTDTQYF.

CDR3 sequence: CASTQGRVSEKLFF. In DNA, the CDR3 is TGTGCCAGTACGCAGGGCAGAGTGAGTGAAAAACTGTTTTTT. The gene calls are TRBV19 and TRBJ1-4, with D possibly TRBD1 on 5 matching bases. The CDR3 has 14 amino acids. Germline CDR1 LNHDA, CDR2 SQIVND (reference sequence). V was clipped by 7 bases and J by 7 bases, with 16 bases between them.

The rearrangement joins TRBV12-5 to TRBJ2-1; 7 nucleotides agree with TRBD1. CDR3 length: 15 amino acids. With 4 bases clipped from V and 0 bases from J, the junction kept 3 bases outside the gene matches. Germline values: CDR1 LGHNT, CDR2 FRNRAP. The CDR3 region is CASGSRTGSYNEQFF. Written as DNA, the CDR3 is TGTGCTAGTGGTTCCCGGACAGGCTCCTACAATGAGCAGTTCTTC.

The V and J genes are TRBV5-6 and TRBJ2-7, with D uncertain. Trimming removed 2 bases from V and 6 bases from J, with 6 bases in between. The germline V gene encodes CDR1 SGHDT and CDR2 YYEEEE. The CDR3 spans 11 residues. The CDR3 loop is CASSFEAEQYF. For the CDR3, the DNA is TGTGCCAGCAGCTTCGAGGCCGAGCAGTACTTC. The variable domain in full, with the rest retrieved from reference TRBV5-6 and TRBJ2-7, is DAGVTQSPTHLIKTRGQQVTLRCSPKSGHDTVSWYQQALGQGPQFIFQYYEEEERQRGNFPDRFSGHQFPNYSSELNVNALLLGDSALYLCASSFEAEQYFGPGTRLTVT.

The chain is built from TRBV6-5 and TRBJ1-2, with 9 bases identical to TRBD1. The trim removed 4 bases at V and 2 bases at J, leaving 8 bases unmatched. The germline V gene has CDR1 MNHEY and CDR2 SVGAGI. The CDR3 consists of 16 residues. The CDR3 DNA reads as TGTGCCAGCAGTTGGGGTGGGGACAGGGCAAACTATGGCTACACCTTC. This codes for CASSWGGDRANYGYTF.

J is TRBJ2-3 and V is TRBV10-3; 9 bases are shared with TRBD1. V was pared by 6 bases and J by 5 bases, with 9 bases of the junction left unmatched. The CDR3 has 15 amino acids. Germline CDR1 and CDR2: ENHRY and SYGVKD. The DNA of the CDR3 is TGTGCCATCAGGGGGACAGGGACCGGAATAGATACGCAGTATTTT. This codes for CAIRGTGTGIDTQYF.

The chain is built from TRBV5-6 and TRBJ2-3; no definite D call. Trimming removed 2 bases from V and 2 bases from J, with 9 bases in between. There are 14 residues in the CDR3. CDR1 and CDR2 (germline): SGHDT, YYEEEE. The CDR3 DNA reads TGTGCCAGCAGCTTCGACTTGCTCACAGATACGCAGTATTTT. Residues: CASSFDLLTDTQYF. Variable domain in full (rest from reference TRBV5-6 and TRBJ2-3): DAGVTQSPTHLIKTRGQQVTLRCSPKSGHDTVSWYQQALGQGPQFIFQYYEEEERQRGNFPDRFSGHQFPNYSSELNVNALLLGDSALYLCASSFDLLTDTQYFGPGTRLTVL.

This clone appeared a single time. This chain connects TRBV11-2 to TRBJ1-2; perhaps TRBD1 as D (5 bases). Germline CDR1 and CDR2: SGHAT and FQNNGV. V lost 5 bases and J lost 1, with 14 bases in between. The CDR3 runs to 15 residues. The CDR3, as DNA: TGTGCCAGCAGCCCCCCCACGGGGGGTAACTATGGCTACACCTTC. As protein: CASSPPTGGNYGYTF.

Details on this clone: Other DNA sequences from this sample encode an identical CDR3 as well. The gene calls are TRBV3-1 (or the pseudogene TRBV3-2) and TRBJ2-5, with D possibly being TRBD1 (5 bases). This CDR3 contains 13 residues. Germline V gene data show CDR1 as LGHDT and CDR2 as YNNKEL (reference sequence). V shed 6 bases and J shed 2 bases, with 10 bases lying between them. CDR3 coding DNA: TGTGCCAGCAGTCAGGACACACAAGAGACCCAGTACTTC. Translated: CASSQDTQETQYF.

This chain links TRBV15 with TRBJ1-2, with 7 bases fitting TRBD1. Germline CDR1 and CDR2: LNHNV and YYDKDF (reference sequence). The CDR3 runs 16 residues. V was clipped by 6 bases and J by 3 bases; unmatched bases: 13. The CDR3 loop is CATRPSTGPYDYGYTF. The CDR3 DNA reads TGTGCCACCAGGCCATCGACAGGGCCGTACGACTATGGCTACACCTTC.

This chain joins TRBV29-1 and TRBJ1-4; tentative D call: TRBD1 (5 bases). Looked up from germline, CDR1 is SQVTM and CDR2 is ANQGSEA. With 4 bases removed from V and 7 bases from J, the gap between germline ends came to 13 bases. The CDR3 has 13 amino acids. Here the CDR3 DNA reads TGCAGCGTTGCGGGGGGAAGGGGTGAAAAACTGTTTTTT. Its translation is CSVAGGRGEKLFF.

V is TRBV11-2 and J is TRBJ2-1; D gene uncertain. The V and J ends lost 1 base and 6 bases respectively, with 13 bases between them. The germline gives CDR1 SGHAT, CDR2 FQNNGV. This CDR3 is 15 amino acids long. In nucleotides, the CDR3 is TGTGCCAGCAGCTTAGGGGTCCTAGGCGTCAATGAGCAGTTCTTC. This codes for CASSLGVLGVNEQFF.

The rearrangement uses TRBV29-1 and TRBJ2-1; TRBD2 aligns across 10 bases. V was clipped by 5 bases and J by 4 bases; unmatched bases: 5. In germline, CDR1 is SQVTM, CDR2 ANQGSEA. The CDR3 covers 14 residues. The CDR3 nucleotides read TGCAGCGTTCGGCCTAGCGGGGGTTACAATGAGCAGTTCTTC. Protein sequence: CSVRPSGGYNEQFF.

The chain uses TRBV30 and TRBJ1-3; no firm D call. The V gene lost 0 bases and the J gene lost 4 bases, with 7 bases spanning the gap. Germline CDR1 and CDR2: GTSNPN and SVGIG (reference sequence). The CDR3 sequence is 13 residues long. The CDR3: CAWSVLRGNTIYF. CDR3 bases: TGTGCCTGGAGTGTACTGAGAGGAAACACCATATATTTT.

In DNA, the CDR3 is TGTGCCAGCAGCTTGGAAGGGGGCTCCTATTACGAGCAGTACTTC. Protein sequence: CASSLEGGSYYEQYF. V gene TRBV7-9 combines with J gene TRBJ2-7; 7 bases are a match to TRBD1. V was pared by 3 bases and J by 4 bases, with 9 bases of the junction left unmatched. CDR1 and CDR2 (germline): SEHNR, FQNEAQ (reference sequence). The CDR3 covers 15 residues. The entire variable domain, with the rest obtained from reference TRBV7-9 and TRBJ2-7, is as follows: DTGVSQNPRHKITKRGQNVTFRCDPISEHNRLYWYRQTLGQGPEFLTYFQNEAQLEKSRLLSDRFSAERPKGSFSTLEIQRTEQGDSAMYLCASSLEGGSYYEQYFGPGTRLTVT.

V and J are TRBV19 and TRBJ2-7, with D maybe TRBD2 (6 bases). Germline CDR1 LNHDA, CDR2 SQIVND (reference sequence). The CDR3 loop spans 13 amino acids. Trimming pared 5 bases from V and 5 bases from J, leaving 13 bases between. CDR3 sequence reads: CASSPTWGDEQYF. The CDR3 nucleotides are TGTGCCAGTAGTCCAACTTGGGGGGACGAGCAGTACTTC.

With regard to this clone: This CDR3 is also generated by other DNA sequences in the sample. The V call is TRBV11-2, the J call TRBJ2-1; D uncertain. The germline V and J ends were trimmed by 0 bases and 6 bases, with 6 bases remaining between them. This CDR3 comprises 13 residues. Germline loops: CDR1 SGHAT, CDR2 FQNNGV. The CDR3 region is CASSLEQLNEQFF. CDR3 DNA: TGTGCCAGCAGCTTAGAACAGCTCAATGAGCAGTTCTTC.

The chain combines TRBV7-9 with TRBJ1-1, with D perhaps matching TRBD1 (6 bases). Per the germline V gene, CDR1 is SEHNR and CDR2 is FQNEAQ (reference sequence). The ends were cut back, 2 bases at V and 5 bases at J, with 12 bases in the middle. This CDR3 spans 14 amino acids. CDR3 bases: TGTGCCAGCAGCTTATGGGGGCGAAGAACTGAAGCTTTCTTT. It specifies CASSLWGRRTEAFF.

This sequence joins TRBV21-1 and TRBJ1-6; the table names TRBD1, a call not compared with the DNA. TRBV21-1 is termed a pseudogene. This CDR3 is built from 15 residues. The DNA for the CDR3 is TGTGCCAGCAGCAGGCGACAGGGACCCTCCCCGCCCCTCCACTTT. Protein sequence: CASSRRQGPSPPLHF.

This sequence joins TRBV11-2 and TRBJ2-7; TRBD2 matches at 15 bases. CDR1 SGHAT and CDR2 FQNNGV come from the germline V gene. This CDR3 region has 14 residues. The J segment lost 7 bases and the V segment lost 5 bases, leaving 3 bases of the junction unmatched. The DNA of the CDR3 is TGTGCCAGCAGCATCGGGACTAGCGGGGGGGAGCAGTACTTC. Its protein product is CASSIGTSGGEQYF. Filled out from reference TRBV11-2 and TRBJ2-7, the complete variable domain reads EAGVAQSPRYKIIEKRQSVAFWCNPISGHATLYWYQQILGQGPKLLIQFQNNGVVDDSQLPKDRFSAERLKGVDSTLKIQPAKLEDSAVYLCASSIGTSGGEQYFGPGTRLTVT.

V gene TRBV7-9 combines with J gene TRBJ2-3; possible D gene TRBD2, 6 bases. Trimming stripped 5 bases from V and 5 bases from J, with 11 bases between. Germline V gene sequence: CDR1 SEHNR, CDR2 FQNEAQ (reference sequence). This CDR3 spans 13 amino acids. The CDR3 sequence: CASSPGVGDTQYF. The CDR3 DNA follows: TGTGCCAGCAGCCCGGGGGTAGGAGATACGCAGTATTTT.

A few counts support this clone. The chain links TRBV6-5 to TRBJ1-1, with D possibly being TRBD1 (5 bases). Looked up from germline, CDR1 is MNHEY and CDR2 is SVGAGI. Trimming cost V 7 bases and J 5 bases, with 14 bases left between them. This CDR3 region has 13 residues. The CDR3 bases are TGTGCCAGCAAAGACAGCGTGGGGACTGAAGCTTTCTTT. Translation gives CASKDSVGTEAFF.

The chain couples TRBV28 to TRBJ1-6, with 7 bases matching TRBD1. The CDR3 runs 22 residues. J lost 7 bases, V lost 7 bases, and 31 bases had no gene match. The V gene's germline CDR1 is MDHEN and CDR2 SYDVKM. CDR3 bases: TGTGCCAGCACCGGTCGAAAGGTGGGGGGCTGGCGTGACAGGGAAGGAAATTCACCCCTCCACTTT. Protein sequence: CASTGRKVGGWRDREGNSPLHF. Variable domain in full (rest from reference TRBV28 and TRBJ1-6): DVKVTQSSRYLVKRTGEKVFLECVQDMDHENMFWYRQDPGLGLRLIYFSYDVKMKEKGDIPEGYSVSREKKERFSLILESASTNQTSMYLCASTGRKVGGWRDREGNSPLHFGNGTRLTVT.

The CDR3 loop reads CASSLDRDEQYF. DNA for the CDR3: TGCGCCAGCAGCTTGGACAGGGACGAGCAGTACTTC. The V call is TRBV5-1, the J call TRBJ2-7, with D perhaps matching TRBD1 (6 bases). CDR1 and CDR2 from the germline V gene are SGHRS and YFSETQ. CDR3 length: 12 residues. V lost 0 bases and J 5 bases, leaving 6 bases between the germline ends. Based on the CDR3 plus reference TRBV5-1 and TRBJ2-7, the full variable domain is KAGVTQTPRYLIKTRGQQVTLSCSPISGHRSVSWYQQTPGQGLQFLFEYFSETQRNKGNFPGRFSGRQFSNSRSEMNVSTLELGDSALYLCASSLDRDEQYFGPGTRLTVT.

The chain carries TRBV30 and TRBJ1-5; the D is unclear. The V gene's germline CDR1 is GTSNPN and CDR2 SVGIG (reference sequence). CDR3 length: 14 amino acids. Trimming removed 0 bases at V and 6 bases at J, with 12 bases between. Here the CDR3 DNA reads TGTGCCTGGAGTGTATACCTAGGGAGTCAGCCCCAGCATTTT. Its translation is CAWSVYLGSQPQHF.